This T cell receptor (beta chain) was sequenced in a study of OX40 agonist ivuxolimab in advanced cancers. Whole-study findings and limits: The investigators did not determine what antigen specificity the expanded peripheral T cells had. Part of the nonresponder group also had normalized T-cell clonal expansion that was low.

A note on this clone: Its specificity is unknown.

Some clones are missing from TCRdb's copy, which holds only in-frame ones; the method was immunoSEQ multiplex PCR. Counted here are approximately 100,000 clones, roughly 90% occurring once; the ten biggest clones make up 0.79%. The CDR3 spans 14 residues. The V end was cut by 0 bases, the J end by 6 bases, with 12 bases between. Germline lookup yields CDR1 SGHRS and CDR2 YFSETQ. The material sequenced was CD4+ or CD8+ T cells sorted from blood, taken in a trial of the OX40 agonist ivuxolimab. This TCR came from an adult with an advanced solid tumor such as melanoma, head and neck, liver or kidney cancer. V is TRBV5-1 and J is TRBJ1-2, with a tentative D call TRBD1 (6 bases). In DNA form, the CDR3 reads TGCGCCAGCAGCTTGGAGGGCAGGGGAAATGGCTACACCTTC. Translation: CASSLEGRGNGYTF.